The next 3 T cell receptor beta chains were all read from a single sample in a study of graft-versus-host responses after intestinal transplantation. Clones were sequenced by immunoSEQ multiplex PCR, and TCRdb holds only the in-frame ones, with some missing. The sample lists some 14,000 clones; almost 30% were seen once. The sequencing here drew on alloreactive CD4+ T cells from a mixed lymphocyte reaction culture, taken before intestinal transplant. Subset meaning: CFSE-low proliferating T cells sorted from roughly six-day pre-transplant mixed lymphocyte reaction (GvH or HvG direction). The receptor source for this set is a human patient who received an intestinal transplant.

By share of the sample, this clone is medium-sized. This chain's CDR3 is CASGRILTDTQYF. The CDR3 DNA follows: TGTGCCAGTGGGCGGATACTCACAGATACGCAGTATTTT. The chain joins TRBV19 to TRBJ2-3; D is uncertain. The germline V gene encodes CDR1 LNHDA and CDR2 SQIVND (reference sequence). The V gene lost 8 bases and the J gene lost 2 bases, with 11 bases spanning the gap. The CDR3 has 13 residues.

This clone was seen only a few times. The chain employs TRBV2 and TRBJ2-6; 7 bases are shared with TRBD1. This CDR3 contains 19 residues. Germline CDR1 SNHLY, CDR2 FYNNEI. Trimming removed 7 bases from V and 0 bases from J; junction bases left unmatched: 15. CDR3: CASKARGGDPSSGANVLTF. As DNA, the CDR3 is TGTGCCAGCAAGGCGAGAGGGGGCGATCCTAGCTCTGGGGCCAACGTCCTGACTTTC.

This sequence joins TRBV5-1 and TRBJ2-3, with D unclear. This CDR3 is built from 14 residues. Germline V CDR1 and CDR2: SGHRS, YFSETQ. V dropped 0 bases and J dropped 0 bases, with 5 bases sitting between them. CDR3 sequence (DNA): TGCGCCAGCAGCTTGGTGTCTAGCACAGATACGCAGTATTTT. It yields the protein CASSLVSSTDTQYF.